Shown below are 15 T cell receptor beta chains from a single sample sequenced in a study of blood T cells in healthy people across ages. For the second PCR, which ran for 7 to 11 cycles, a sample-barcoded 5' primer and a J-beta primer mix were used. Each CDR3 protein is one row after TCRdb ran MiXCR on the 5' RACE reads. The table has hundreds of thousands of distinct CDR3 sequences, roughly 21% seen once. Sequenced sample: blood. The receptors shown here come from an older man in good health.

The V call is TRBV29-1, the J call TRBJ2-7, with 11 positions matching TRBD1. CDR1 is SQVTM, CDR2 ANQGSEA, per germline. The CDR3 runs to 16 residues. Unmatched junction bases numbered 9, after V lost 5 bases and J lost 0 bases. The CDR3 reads CSVLRGTGGNSYEQYF. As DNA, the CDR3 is TGCAGCGTTCTTAGGGGGACAGGGGGAAACTCCTACGAGCAGTACTTC.

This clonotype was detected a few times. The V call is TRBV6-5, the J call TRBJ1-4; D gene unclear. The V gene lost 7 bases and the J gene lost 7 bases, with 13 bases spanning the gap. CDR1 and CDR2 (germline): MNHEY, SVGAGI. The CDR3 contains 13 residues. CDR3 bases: TGTGCCAGCACCGAAGCGCGGGGTGAAAAACTGTTTTTT. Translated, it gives CASTEARGEKLFF.

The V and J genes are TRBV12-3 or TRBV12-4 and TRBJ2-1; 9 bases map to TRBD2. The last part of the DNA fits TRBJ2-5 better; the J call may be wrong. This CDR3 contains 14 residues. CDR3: CASRRSGSGETQYF. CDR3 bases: TGTGCCAGCAGACGTAGCGGGAGTGGAGAGACCCAGTACTTC.

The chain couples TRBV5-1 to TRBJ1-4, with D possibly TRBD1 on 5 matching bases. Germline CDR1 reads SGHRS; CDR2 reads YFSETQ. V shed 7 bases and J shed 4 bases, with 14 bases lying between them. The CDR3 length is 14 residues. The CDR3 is CASRITGFNEKLFF. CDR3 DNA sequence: TGCGCCAGCCGGATCACAGGTTTTAATGAAAAACTGTTTTTT. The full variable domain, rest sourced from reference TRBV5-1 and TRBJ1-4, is KAGVTQTPRYLIKTRGQQVTLSCSPISGHRSVSWYQQTPGQGLQFLFEYFSETQRNKGNFPGRFSGRQFSNSRSEMNVSTLELGDSALYLCASRITGFNEKLFFGSGTQLSVL.

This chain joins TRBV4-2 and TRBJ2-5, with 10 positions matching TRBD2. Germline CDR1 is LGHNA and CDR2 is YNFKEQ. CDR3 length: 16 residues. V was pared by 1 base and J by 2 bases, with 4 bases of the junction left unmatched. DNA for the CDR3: TGTGCCAGCAGCCAAGGACTAGCGGGCAAACAAGAGACCCAGTACTTC. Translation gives CASSQGLAGKQETQYF.

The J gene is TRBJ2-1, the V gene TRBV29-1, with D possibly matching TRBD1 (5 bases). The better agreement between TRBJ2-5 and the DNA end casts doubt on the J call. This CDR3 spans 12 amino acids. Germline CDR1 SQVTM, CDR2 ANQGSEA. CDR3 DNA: TGCAGCGTTGATCAGCAAAGGGGGACCCAGTACTTC. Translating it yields CSVDQQRGTQYF.

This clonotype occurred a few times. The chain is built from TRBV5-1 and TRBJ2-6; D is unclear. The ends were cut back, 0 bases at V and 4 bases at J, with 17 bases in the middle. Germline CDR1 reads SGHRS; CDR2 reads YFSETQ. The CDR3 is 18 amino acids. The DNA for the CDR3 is TGCGCCAGCAGCTTGGAGGCAGAGAGTTACCCCGGGGCCAACGTCCTGACTTTC. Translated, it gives CASSLEAESYPGANVLTF.

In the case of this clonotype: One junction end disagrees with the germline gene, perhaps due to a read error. The CDR3 nucleotides are TGCAGCGCTAGAGTTGAGGGGGTAGGCAAAAACATTCAGTACTTC. It is translated as CSARVEGVGKNIQYF. The J gene is TRBJ2-4, the V gene TRBV20-1, with TRBD1 as a possible D gene (6 bases). The CDR3 extends over 15 amino acids. CDR1 is DFQATT, CDR2 SNEGSKA, per germline (reference sequence).

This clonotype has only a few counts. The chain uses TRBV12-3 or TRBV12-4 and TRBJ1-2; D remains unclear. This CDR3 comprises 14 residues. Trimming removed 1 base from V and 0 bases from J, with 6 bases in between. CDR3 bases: TGTGCCAGCAGTTTAGAGCTAGCTAACTATGGCTACACCTTC. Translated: CASSLELANYGYTF.

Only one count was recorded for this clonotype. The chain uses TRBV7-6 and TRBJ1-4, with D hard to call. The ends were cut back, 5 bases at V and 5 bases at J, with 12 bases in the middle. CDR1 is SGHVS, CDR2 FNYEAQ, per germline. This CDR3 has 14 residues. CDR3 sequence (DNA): TGTGCCAGCAGCAGACCCGGGAGGAATGAAAAACTGTTTTTT. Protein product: CASSRPGRNEKLFF.

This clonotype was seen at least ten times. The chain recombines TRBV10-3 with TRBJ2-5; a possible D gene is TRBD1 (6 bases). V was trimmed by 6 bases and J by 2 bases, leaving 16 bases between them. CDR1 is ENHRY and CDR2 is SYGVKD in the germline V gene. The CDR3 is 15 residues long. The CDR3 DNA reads TGTGCCATCAGGGGCTCTGGGACATCACAAGAGACCCAGTACTTC. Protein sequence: CAIRGSGTSQETQYF.

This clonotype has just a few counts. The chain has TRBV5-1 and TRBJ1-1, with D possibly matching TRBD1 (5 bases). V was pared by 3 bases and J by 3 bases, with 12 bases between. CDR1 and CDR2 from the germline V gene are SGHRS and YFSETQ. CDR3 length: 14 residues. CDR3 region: CASSSGGGDTEAFF. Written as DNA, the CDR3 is TGCGCCAGCAGCTCGGGGGGAGGCGACACTGAAGCTTTCTTT.

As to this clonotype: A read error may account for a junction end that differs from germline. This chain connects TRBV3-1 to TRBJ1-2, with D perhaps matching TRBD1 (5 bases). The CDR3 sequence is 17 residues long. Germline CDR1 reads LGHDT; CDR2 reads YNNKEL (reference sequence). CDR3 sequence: CASSQGWDPGLGRSCLF. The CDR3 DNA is TGTGCCAGCAGCCAAGGATGGGACCCGGGACTCGGAAGAAGCTGCCTCTTC.

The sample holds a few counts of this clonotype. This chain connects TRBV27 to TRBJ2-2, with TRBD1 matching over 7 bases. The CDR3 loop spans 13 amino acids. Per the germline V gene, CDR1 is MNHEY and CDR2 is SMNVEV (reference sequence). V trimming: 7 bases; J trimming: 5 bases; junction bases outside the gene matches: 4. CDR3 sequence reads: CASNRDSTGELFF. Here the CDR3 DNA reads TGTGCCAGCAATCGGGACAGTACCGGGGAGCTGTTTTTT.

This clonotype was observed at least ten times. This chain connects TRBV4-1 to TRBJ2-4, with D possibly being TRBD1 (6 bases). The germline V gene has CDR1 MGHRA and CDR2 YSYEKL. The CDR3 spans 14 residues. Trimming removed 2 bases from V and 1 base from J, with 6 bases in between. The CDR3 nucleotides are TGCGCCAGCAGCCAACAGGGGGCCAAAAACATTCAGTACTTC. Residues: CASSQQGAKNIQYF.